In its sample, the clone carrying this T cell receptor beta chain was seen a few times. The antigen remains undetermined. V trimming: 9 bases; J trimming: 7 bases; junction bases outside the gene matches: 11. CDR1 and CDR2 from the germline V gene are MDHEN and SYDVKM. There are 13 residues in the CDR3. TCRdb redid the calling of the reads with MiXCR, one entry per CDR3 protein. This sample carries approximately 100,000 distinct CDR3 sequences, 23% of them seen once, and the ten largest clones take 30% to 40%. The source of the sample is a study of T cell repertoires in cytomegalovirus infection. Across the study: Evidence of both CMV infection and a matching HLA type came from public TCR beta signatures.

Whole-study results and caveats: What dominated the ex vivo response were HLA-C-restricted CMV-specific TCR beta clonotypes. Carriers of CMV plus the relevant HLA were identified by cumulative public TCR beta family frequency.

Sequenced input: CD8+ T cells from PBMCs. The chain links TRBV28 to TRBJ1-1; the match to TRBD1 covers 7 bases. This TCR derives from a human donor in good health (CMV status not recorded). Some clones in this sample may be carry-over from other donors' samples. CDR3 coding DNA: TGTGCCAGTAGTCGGACAGGCCGCGGTGAAGCTTTCTTT. It yields the protein CASSRTGRGEAFF.